The 31 T cell receptor beta chains below were found in one sample sequenced in a study of patients and donors after allogeneic stem cell transplantation. TCRdb itself ran the RT-PCR reads through MiXCR, one entry per CDR3 protein. The table records approximately 250,000 distinct CDR3 sequences, 13% to 15% of them present only once. Sequencing used blood, either unsorted or a sorted T cell fraction (not recorded which). All receptors come from a human donor who was either an allogeneic HSCT recipient or a stem cell or donor lymphocyte infusion donor (not recorded which). It is not recorded whose cells these are; they may come from a transplant donor.

The chain has TRBV27 and TRBJ2-2; 9 positions match TRBD1. J was trimmed by 5 bases and V by 5 bases; bases with no gene match: 15. This CDR3 has 18 residues. Germline V CDR1 and CDR2: MNHEY, SMNVEV (reference sequence). This chain's CDR3 is CASSPIPRQGVGTGELFF. The CDR3 DNA is TGTGCCAGCAGTCCTATTCCCCGACAGGGGGTAGGGACCGGGGAGCTGTTTTTT.

The chain links TRBV7-9 to TRBJ2-7; D may be TRBD1 (5 bases). V was shortened by 2 bases and J by 6 bases, with 8 bases between the two germline ends. This CDR3 is built from 12 residues. Germline CDR1 is SEHNR and CDR2 is FQNEAQ (reference sequence). Here the CDR3 DNA reads TGTGCCAGCAGCTTACAAGGGGCCGAGCAGTACTTC. Protein product: CASSLQGAEQYF.

This clonotype was detected only a few times. The chain joins TRBV28 to TRBJ2-7; the D is unclear. The germline V gene encodes CDR1 MDHEN and CDR2 SYDVKM. The CDR3 has 15 residues. Trimming removed 0 bases at V and 0 bases at J, with 9 bases between. Here the CDR3 reads CASSLWFKGSYEQYF. The CDR3 nucleotides are TGTGCCAGCAGTTTATGGTTCAAGGGCTCCTACGAGCAGTACTTC.

This clonotype was seen repeatedly, ten times or more. The chain recombines TRBV29-1 with TRBJ2-5; 11 bases align to TRBD2. The length of the CDR3 is 16 residues. Germline loops: CDR1 SQVTM, CDR2 ANQGSEA. Trimming at V came to 8 bases and at J to 0 bases, leaving 11 bases not matched to a gene. Written as DNA, the CDR3 is TGCAGCTATAGCGGGAGGGCCCTTCTACACCAAGAGACCCAGTACTTC. Translation: CSYSGRALLHQETQYF.

In this sample, this clonotype turned up a few times. The genes are TRBV11-2 and TRBJ1-3; D call uncertain. The CDR3 sequence is 13 residues long. Germline V gene sequence: CDR1 SGHAT, CDR2 FQNNGV. V was clipped by 1 base and J by 2 bases, with 3 bases between them. CDR3: CASSLAPGNTIYF. The CDR3 DNA reads TGTGCCAGCAGCTTAGCTCCTGGAAACACCATATATTTT.

A few counts support this clonotype. The chain uses TRBV29-1 and TRBJ1-1, with TRBD1 as a possible D gene (6 bases). Germline values: CDR1 SQVTM, CDR2 ANQGSEA. The ends were cut back, 2 bases at V and 11 bases at J, with 18 bases in the middle. This CDR3 is 13 amino acids long. CDR3 bases: TGCAGCGTTGAACAGGGGAGGTTAGGTGGTGCTTTCTTT. Its translation is CSVEQGRLGGAFF.

J is TRBJ2-3 and V is TRBV5-1, with TRBD2 identical over 13 bases. Germline V gives CDR1 SGHRS, CDR2 YFSETQ. Trimming cost V 5 bases and J 4 bases; bases outside gene matches: 4. CDR3 length equals 15 residues. CDR3 protein: CASRAGLAGSDTQYF. The CDR3 DNA reads as TGCGCCAGCAGGGCGGGACTAGCGGGATCAGATACGCAGTATTTT. Based on the CDR3 plus reference TRBV5-1 and TRBJ2-3, the full variable domain is KAGVTQTPRYLIKTRGQQVTLSCSPISGHRSVSWYQQTPGQGLQFLFEYFSETQRNKGNFPGRFSGRQFSNSRSEMNVSTLELGDSALYLCASRAGLAGSDTQYFGPGTRLTVL.

To note about this clonotype: With a much larger clone just one base away, this may be a read error. CDR3 nucleotides: TGCGCCAGCAGCAACACAGATACGCAGTATTTT. This codes for CASSNTDTQYF. This chain joins TRBV5-1 and TRBJ2-3; D is ambiguous. The germline V and J ends were trimmed by 4 bases and 2 bases, with 2 bases remaining between them. The CDR3 has 11 residues. The V gene's germline CDR1 is SGHRS and CDR2 YFSETQ.

The V and J genes are TRBV7-8 and TRBJ2-2; 12 bases are a match to TRBD1. The V gene end was trimmed by 5 bases and the J gene end by 8 bases; junction bases not matched to a gene: 12. Per the germline V gene, CDR1 is SGHVS and CDR2 is FQNEAQ. CDR3 length: 17 residues. Here the CDR3 reads CASSPPLRDRGLGELFF. DNA for the CDR3: TGTGCCAGCAGCCCACCTCTCCGGGACAGGGGGCTGGGGGAGCTGTTTTTT.

This clonotype was counted a few times. The gene calls are TRBV20-1 and TRBJ1-2; TRBD1 matches at 9 bases. CDR3 length equals 13 residues. V was pared by 1 base and J by 5 bases, with 2 bases of the junction left unmatched. Germline V gene data show CDR1 as DFQATT and CDR2 as SNEGSKA (reference sequence). Here the CDR3 DNA reads TGCAGTGCTAGAGTAGGGACAGGGTATGGCTACACCTTC. Protein: CSARVGTGYGYTF.

The chain recombines TRBV15 with TRBJ2-1; 7 nucleotides agree with TRBD2. The CDR3 sequence is 16 residues long. J gave up 7 bases and V 0 bases, and 9 bases lay outside the gene matches. The germline V gene encodes CDR1 LNHNV and CDR2 YYDKDF (reference sequence). CDR3 nucleotide sequence: TGTGCCACCAGCAGAGATCTCGGCGGGAGAGGGAATGAGCAGTTCTTC. It encodes CATSRDLGGRGNEQFF.

The V call is TRBV18, the J call TRBJ1-2; 10 bases agree with TRBD1. The CDR3 has 17 residues. V gave up 4 bases and J gave up 5 bases; unmatched junction bases: 13. Germline CDR1 and CDR2: KGHSH and LQKENI. CDR3 DNA: TGTGCCAGCTCACTTAGCCCCGGGACAGGGGAAGGATATGGCTACACCTTC. This sequence encodes CASSLSPGTGEGYGYTF. The variable domain in full, completed from reference TRBV18 and TRBJ1-2, reads NAGVMQNPRHLVRRRGQEARLRCSPMKGHSHVYWYRQLPEEGLKFMVYLQKENIIDESGMPKERFSAEFPKEGPSILRIQQVVRGDSAAYFCASSLSPGTGEGYGYTFGSGTRLTVV.

J is TRBJ2-1 and V is TRBV6-5, with D tentatively TRBD1 or TRBD2 (6 bases each). CDR3 length: 12 residues. The germline V gene encodes CDR1 MNHEY and CDR2 SVGAGI. V was clipped by 8 bases and J by 6 bases, with 11 bases between them. This CDR3 is CASLGGGNEQFF. In nucleotides, the CDR3 is TGTGCCAGCCTTGGAGGGGGCAATGAGCAGTTCTTC.

This clonotype has just a few counts. The chain combines TRBV2 with TRBJ1-5, with no clear D. The V and J ends lost 7 bases and 4 bases respectively, with 11 bases between them. This CDR3 spans 13 amino acids. Germline CDR1 reads SNHLY; CDR2 reads FYNNEI. CDR3 DNA sequence: TGTGCCAGCACCCTACAGTGGAATCAGCCCCAGCATTTT. It encodes CASTLQWNQPQHF.

The chain employs TRBV29-1 and TRBJ2-7; unclear D gene. CDR1 and CDR2 from the germline V gene are SQVTM and ANQGSEA. CDR3 length: 12 amino acids. V was pared by 4 bases and J by 4 bases, with 11 bases between. The CDR3: CSVVYTGYEQYF. The CDR3 bases are TGCAGCGTTGTCTATACCGGATACGAGCAGTACTTC.

The gene calls are TRBV20-1 and TRBJ2-1; TRBD2 matches 15 bases. The CDR3 totals 14 residues. The ends lost 6 bases at V and 8 bases at J; junction bases unmatched: 5. Germline loops: CDR1 DFQATT, CDR2 SNEGSKA (reference sequence). CDR3 protein: CSASGLAGGYEQFF. The CDR3 coding sequence is TGCAGTGCCTCCGGACTAGCGGGAGGGTATGAGCAGTTCTTC.

The table lists this clonotype with a few counts. The J gene is TRBJ2-1, the V gene TRBV7-9; 10 bases match TRBD2. Germline V gives CDR1 SEHNR, CDR2 FQNEAQ (reference sequence). The J segment lost 4 bases and the V segment lost 5 bases, leaving 5 bases of the junction unmatched. The CDR3 contains 15 residues. The CDR3 bases are TGTGCCAGCAGCCGTAGCGGGGGGCAATACAATGAGCAGTTCTTC. Residues: CASSRSGGQYNEQFF.

This chain connects TRBV5-5 to TRBJ1-6; D possibly corresponds to TRBD1 (6 bases). Trimming cost V 7 bases and J 7 bases, with 12 bases left between them. Germline-derived CDR1 and CDR2 are SGHKS and YYEKEE (reference sequence). CDR3 length equals 13 residues. CDR3 nucleotide sequence: TGTGCCAGCTGTTCAGGGGTCAATTCACCCCTCCACTTT. It encodes CASCSGVNSPLHF.

This clonotype was observed a few times. This chain uses TRBV12-3 or TRBV12-4 with TRBJ1-5; a weak D match, TRBD1 (5 bases). The CDR3 runs 17 residues. Trimming took off 5 bases at V and 1 base at J, with 18 bases between the two ends. CDR3 bases: TGTGCCAGCAGTCCCGCCCGGGGGTTGGGGAGCAATCAGCCCCAGCATTTT. Translated, it gives CASSPARGLGSNQPQHF.

This clonotype was observed a single time. The genes are TRBV6-5 and TRBJ2-1; the match to TRBD1 covers 9 bases. V lost 4 bases and J lost 9; bases outside the gene matches: 10. Germline V CDR1 and CDR2: MNHEY, SVGAGI. CDR3 length: 15 residues. CDR3 DNA sequence: TGTGCCAGCAGTTTGGTATCGACAGGGGGTAGTGAGCAGTTCTTC. Protein sequence: CASSLVSTGGSEQFF.

This clonotype was seen a handful of times. The gene calls are TRBV5-1 and TRBJ1-6; D gene ambiguous. Looked up from germline, CDR1 is SGHRS and CDR2 is YFSETQ. Trimming stripped 0 bases from V and 9 bases from J, with 13 bases between. CDR3 length equals 15 residues. The CDR3 loop reads CASSLASGVGSPLHF. CDR3 bases: TGCGCCAGCAGCTTGGCATCGGGTGTCGGTTCACCCCTCCACTTT.

The V call is TRBV6-1, the J call TRBJ1-5; TRBD1 matches 9 bases. The CDR3 runs to 15 residues. The ends lost 6 bases at V and 4 bases at J; junction bases unmatched: 7. The V gene's germline CDR1 is MNHNS and CDR2 SASEGT. CDR3 nucleotides: TGTGCCAGCAGCATAGGACAGGGGAGAAATCAGCCCCAGCATTTT. Amino acids: CASSIGQGRNQPQHF.

The chain is built from TRBV4-2 and TRBJ2-5; 8 nucleotides match TRBD2. With 4 bases clipped from V and 5 bases from J, the junction kept 9 bases outside the gene matches. Looked up from germline, CDR1 is LGHNA and CDR2 is YNFKEQ. The CDR3 is made up of 15 amino acids. In DNA, the CDR3 is TGTGCCAGCAGCCTCCAGCGGGAGCAGGAGGAGACCCAGTACTTC. It is translated as CASSLQREQEETQYF.

The chain joins TRBV19 to TRBJ1-2; D possibly corresponds to TRBD1 (5 bases). Germline V gene data show CDR1 as LNHDA and CDR2 as SQIVND (reference sequence). Deletions cut 7 bases from V and 4 bases from J, with 16 bases between. The CDR3 length is 14 residues. The CDR3 protein is CASTPGTQGYGYTF. As DNA, the CDR3 is TGTGCCAGTACCCCCGGGACCCAGGGCTATGGCTACACCTTC.

In its sample, this clonotype was seen many times. The J gene is TRBJ2-5, the V gene TRBV7-7; D is uncertain. Trimming cost V 2 bases and J 4 bases, with 5 bases left between them. Germline V gene data show CDR1 as SSHAT and CDR2 as FNYEAQ (reference sequence). CDR3 size: 12 residues. The CDR3 is CASSLITETQYF. CDR3 bases: TGTGCCAGCAGCTTAATAACAGAGACCCAGTACTTC. Complete variable domain (other parts from reference TRBV7-7 and TRBJ2-5): GAGVSQSPRYKVTKRGQDVTLRCDPISSHATLYWYQQALGQGPEFLTYFNYEAQPDKSGLPSDRFSAERPEGSISTLTIQRTEQRDSAMYRCASSLITETQYFGPGTRLLVL.

This clonotype was seen a handful of times. This sequence joins TRBV5-6 and TRBJ2-1; the match to TRBD2 covers 11 bases. The V segment lost 4 bases and the J segment 3 bases; nucleotides outside the gene matches: 12. This CDR3 is 18 amino acids long. The V gene's germline CDR1 is SGHDT and CDR2 YYEEEE. This CDR3 reads CASSKRLAGYRGYNEQFF. In DNA, the CDR3 is TGTGCCAGCAGCAAACGACTAGCGGGATATCGAGGCTACAATGAGCAGTTCTTC.

This clonotype has just a few counts. The V call is TRBV2, the J call TRBJ2-3; 8 bases map to TRBD2. Per the germline V gene, CDR1 is SNHLY and CDR2 is FYNNEI. The CDR3 runs 14 residues. Trimming cost V 5 bases and J 2 bases; bases outside gene matches: 3. The CDR3 loop reads CASSTSGNTDTQYF. As DNA, the CDR3 is TGTGCCAGCAGTACTAGCGGAAACACAGATACGCAGTATTTT.

This clonotype was counted ten times or more. This chain links TRBV6-1 with TRBJ2-3; the D call may be TRBD1 or TRBD2 (5 bases each). The V gene lost 7 bases and the J gene lost 2 bases, with 22 bases spanning the gap. The CDR3 loop spans 17 amino acids. Germline lookup yields CDR1 MNHNS and CDR2 SASEGT. CDR3 region: CASTARWPGTPTDTQYF. The DNA for the CDR3 is TGTGCCAGCACCGCCCGCTGGCCAGGGACGCCCACAGATACGCAGTATTTT.

This clonotype was picked up a small number of times. The V call is TRBV20-1, the J call TRBJ2-7; 13 nucleotides line up with TRBD2. Germline CDR1 and CDR2: DFQATT and SNEGSKA (reference sequence). The CDR3 covers 16 residues. Germline trimming cut 3 bases from V and 7 bases from J; bases unmatched to any gene: 12. CDR3 nucleotide sequence: TGCAGTGCTAGGCCTGGGACTAGCGGGGACTCGAGGGAGCAGTACTTC. This sequence encodes CSARPGTSGDSREQYF.

In this sample, this clonotype turned up a few times. CDR3 nucleotide sequence: TGTGCCAGCAGCTTAGCGGGGGCCCACACAGATACGCAGTATTTT. Amino acids: CASSLAGAHTDTQYF. This chain uses TRBV7-6 with TRBJ2-3; D is possibly TRBD1 (6 bases). CDR1 is SGHVS, CDR2 FNYEAQ, per germline. CDR3 length equals 15 residues. The V gene lost 0 bases and the J gene lost 2 bases, with 9 bases spanning the gap.

In its sample, this clonotype was seen a few times. The chain joins TRBV4-2 to TRBJ1-3; the match to TRBD1 covers 7 bases. Looked up from germline, CDR1 is LGHNA and CDR2 is YNFKEQ. J lost 0 bases, V lost 0 bases, and 11 bases had no gene match. The CDR3 covers 19 residues. In DNA form, the CDR3 reads TGTGCCAGCAGCCAAGATAATAGAGGGGGCGTCCCCTCTGGAAACACCATATATTTT. It encodes CASSQDNRGGVPSGNTIYF.